What follows are 15 T cell receptor beta chains derived from one specimen sequenced in a study of CD4+ T cells in melanoma. The assay was immunoSEQ multiplex PCR, and TCRdb's table has in-frame clones only and misses some. Its table lists 50 to 60 clones. Sequenced sample: cells sorted by PD-1 expression. These TCRs come from a human donor with melanoma.

The chain recombines TRBV4-2 with TRBJ2-1, with D possibly being TRBD1 (6 bases). Per germline, CDR1 LGHNA and CDR2 YNFKEQ. Trimming cost V 4 bases and J 10 bases, with 11 bases left between them. This CDR3 comprises 12 residues. The CDR3 DNA sequence: TGTGCCAGCAGCCGGCCCCAGGGGGAGCAGTTCTTC. As protein: CASSRPQGEQFF.

The chain combines TRBV7-2 with TRBJ2-3; 11 nucleotides match TRBD2. After removal of 5 bases from V and 6 bases from J, the junction contained 10 bases not matched to a gene. The germline V gene encodes CDR1 SGHTA and CDR2 FQGNSA. The CDR3 totals 16 residues. The CDR3 DNA reads TGTGCCAGCAGCCTCATAGCGGGGGGGGTGGGTGATACGCAGTATTTT. The encoded protein is CASSLIAGGVGDTQYF.

This clone was counted only a few times. The chain carries TRBV5-1 and TRBJ1-1, with 7 bases aligning to TRBD1. Per germline, CDR1 SGHRS and CDR2 YFSETQ. CDR3 size: 14 residues. V lost 0 bases to trimming and J lost 7 bases; unmatched junction nucleotides: 6. In nucleotides, the CDR3 is TGCGCCAGCAGCTTGGTTTTAGGGGGCTATGAAGCTTTCTTT. Translation gives CASSLVLGGYEAFF.

This rearrangement joins TRBV5-4 to TRBJ2-5; D is uncertain. CDR1 and CDR2 from the germline V gene are SGHNT and YYREEE (reference sequence). V gave up 0 bases and J gave up 5 bases, with 8 bases separating them. This CDR3 has 13 residues. This chain's CDR3 is CASSLGVSETQYF. The CDR3 DNA reads TGTGCCAGCAGCTTGGGGGTTTCGGAGACCCAGTACTTC.

The DNA for the CDR3 is TGTGCCAGCAGCCCCCGACTAGCGGGGGGCCCATCCTATACGCAGTATTTT. Its translation: CASSPRLAGGPSYTQYF. The rearrangement joins TRBV9 to TRBJ2-3; 13 bases fit TRBD2. The J segment lost 7 bases and the V segment lost 4 bases, leaving 12 bases of the junction unmatched. The CDR3 sequence is 17 residues long. In germline, CDR1 is SGDLS, CDR2 YYNGEE.

The genes are TRBV11-2 and TRBJ2-5; 10 bases agree with TRBD2. The J call may be faulty, since TRBJ2-7 better matches the DNA end. The germline gives CDR1 SGHAT, CDR2 FQNNGV. This CDR3 contains 16 residues. DNA of the CDR3: TGTGCCAGCAGCTTAGAGGTCCTAGCGGGAGTCTACGAGCAGTACTTC. Translation gives CASSLEVLAGVYEQYF.

This clone was recorded a few times. This rearrangement joins TRBV4-2 to TRBJ2-3; unclear D gene. Germline V gene data show CDR1 as LGHNA and CDR2 as YNFKEQ. CDR3 size: 15 residues. Trimming removed 0 bases at V and 4 bases at J, with 11 bases between. The CDR3 reads CASSQEFRAADTQYF. The CDR3 nucleotides are TGTGCCAGCAGCCAAGAATTCCGGGCCGCAGATACGCAGTATTTT.

This clone was found once. The rearrangement joins TRBV7-6 to TRBJ2-5; tentatively, D is TRBD1 or TRBD2 (7 bases each). The germline gives CDR1 SGHVS, CDR2 FNYEAQ. Trimming removed 5 bases from V and 5 bases from J, with 21 bases in between. CDR3 length: 16 amino acids. CDR3 sequence: CASSLIPGGGLETQYF. In nucleotides, the CDR3 is TGTGCCAGCAGCCTCATACCAGGGGGGGGGTTGGAGACCCAGTACTTC.

V is TRBV11-2 and J is TRBJ1-2, with 8 nucleotides matching TRBD1. Trimming at V came to 0 bases and at J to 3 bases, leaving 6 bases not matched to a gene. The CDR3 runs 16 residues. Germline V gene lookup returns CDR1 SGHAT and CDR2 FQNNGV. The CDR3 sequence is CASSLDRAGGDYGYTF. In DNA form, the CDR3 reads TGTGCCAGCAGCTTAGATAGGGCAGGGGGCGACTATGGCTACACCTTC.

V is TRBV11-2 and J is TRBJ2-7; possibly TRBD1 for D (5 bases). Per the germline V gene, CDR1 is SGHAT and CDR2 is FQNNGV. V was shortened by 0 bases and J by 4 bases, with 10 bases between the two germline ends. The CDR3 has 14 amino acids. CDR3 DNA: TGTGCCAGCAGCTTAGATCCTCAGGGTTACGAGCAGTACTTC. It codes for CASSLDPQGYEQYF.

The CDR3 DNA follows: TGTGCCAGTAGTCGGCAGGGTGTCGCTAGCGGGAGCACAGATACGCAGTATTTT. Residues: CASSRQGVASGSTDTQYF. The V gene is TRBV19, the J gene TRBJ2-3; 8 bases agree with TRBD2. CDR1 and CDR2 from the germline V gene are LNHDA and SQIVND (reference sequence). V shed 5 bases and J 0 bases; nucleotides not matched to a gene: 13. CDR3 size: 18 residues. The full variable domain, completed using reference TRBV19 and TRBJ2-3, is DGGITQSPKYLFRKEGQNVTLSCEQNLNHDAMYWYRQDPGQGLRLIYYSQIVNDFQKGDIAEGYSVSREKKESFPLTVTSAQKNPTAFYLCASSRQGVASGSTDTQYFGPGTRLTVL.

The chain employs TRBV5-4 and TRBJ2-3; D gene uncertain. The CDR3 totals 15 residues. Trimming took off 0 bases at V and 1 base at J, with 9 bases between the two ends. Germline lookup yields CDR1 SGHNT and CDR2 YYREEE (reference sequence). In nucleotides, the CDR3 is TGTGCCAGCAGCTTGGGTTGGCGCGGCACAGATACGCAGTATTTT. Its translation: CASSLGWRGTDTQYF.

The chain carries TRBV2 and TRBJ1-2; a weak D match, TRBD1 (5 bases). The CDR3 contains 13 residues. Trimming pared 4 bases from V and 5 bases from J, leaving 11 bases between. Germline loops: CDR1 SNHLY, CDR2 FYNNEI. For the CDR3, the DNA is TGTGCCAGCAGTGTACAGGCTCAATATGGCTACACCTTC. This translates into CASSVQAQYGYTF.

V gene TRBV18 combines with J gene TRBJ1-1; no clear D. CDR1 KGHSH and CDR2 LQKENI come from the germline V gene. Deletions cut 2 bases from V and 4 bases from J, with 14 bases between. The CDR3 covers 15 residues. The CDR3 sequence: CASSPSRGVGTEAFF. The CDR3, as DNA: TGTGCCAGCTCACCATCACGCGGGGTTGGCACTGAAGCTTTCTTT.

This clone was found once. J is TRBJ2-3 and V is TRBV19, with D unresolved. CDR1 is LNHDA, CDR2 SQIVND, per germline (reference sequence). This CDR3 comprises 15 residues. Trimming removed 5 bases at V and 2 bases at J, with 14 bases between. The CDR3 spells CASSPHGSSTDTQYF. The CDR3 DNA sequence: TGTGCCAGTAGTCCTCACGGCAGTTCCACAGATACGCAGTATTTT.